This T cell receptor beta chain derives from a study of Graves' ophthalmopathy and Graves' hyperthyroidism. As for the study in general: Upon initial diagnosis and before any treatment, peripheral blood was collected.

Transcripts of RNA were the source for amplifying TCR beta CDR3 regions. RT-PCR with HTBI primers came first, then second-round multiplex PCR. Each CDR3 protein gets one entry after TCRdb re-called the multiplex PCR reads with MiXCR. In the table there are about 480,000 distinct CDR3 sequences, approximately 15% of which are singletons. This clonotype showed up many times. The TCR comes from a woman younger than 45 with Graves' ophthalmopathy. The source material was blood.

The CDR3: CSARGVFSYEQYF. CDR3 bases: TGCAGTGCTAGAGGGGTCTTCTCCTACGAGCAGTACTTC. The genes are TRBV20-1 and TRBJ2-7; D unresolved. V lost 1 base and J 0 bases, leaving 7 bases between the germline ends. Germline lookup yields CDR1 DFQATT and CDR2 SNEGSKA (reference sequence). The CDR3 is made up of 13 amino acids.